The 16 T cell receptor beta chains below were found in one sample sequenced in a study of regulatory T cells. Findings of the study overall: In CD3G-deficient patients, conventional CD4+ T cells were enriched for hydrophobic CDR3 residues at positions 6 and 7.

For these receptors, no antigen is known. Primers: 52 TRBV forward and 13 TRBJ reverse. Sequencing was performed with immunoSEQ multiplex PCR; in TCRdb, only in-frame clones are kept and a portion is missing. The table has over 35,000 clones, approximately 90% seen once. The specimen sequenced was conventional CD4+ T cells sorted from blood. The receptors here all came from a young adult with CD3G deficiency.

The rearrangement uses TRBV28 and TRBJ2-7; 7 bases match TRBD1. Trimming at V came to 5 bases and at J to 6 bases, leaving 10 bases not matched to a gene. Germline CDR1 is MDHEN and CDR2 is SYDVKM. The CDR3 covers 14 residues. The CDR3 DNA sequence: TGTGCCAGCAGTCCTAGGGGGCGCTTGGGCGAGCAGTACTTC. Protein: CASSPRGRLGEQYF.

This chain uses TRBV6-1 with TRBJ1-3, with D unresolved. This CDR3 has 14 amino acids. CDR1 MNHNS and CDR2 SASEGT come from the germline V gene. Trimming took 7 bases from V and 8 from J, leaving 18 bases between them. CDR3 in amino acids: CASTLDLVRDTIYF. The CDR3, as DNA: TGTGCCAGCACCTTGGATCTTGTCAGAGACACCATATATTTT.

The chain combines TRBV5-1 with TRBJ2-3; D is undetermined. The CDR3 is 15 amino acids. Trimming shortened V by 3 bases and J by 4 bases, and 15 bases separated the two germline ends. Per the germline V gene, CDR1 is SGHRS and CDR2 is YFSETQ. CDR3 region: CASSWRGEAADTQYF. The CDR3 DNA is TGCGCCAGCAGCTGGAGAGGAGAGGCCGCAGATACGCAGTATTTT.

The CDR3 nucleotides are TGTGCCAGCAGTTTTATGCTCGGGACAGACTACGAGCAGTACTTC. It specifies CASSFMLGTDYEQYF. The chain joins TRBV28 to TRBJ2-7, with 7 positions matching TRBD1. The germline gives CDR1 MDHEN, CDR2 SYDVKM. The CDR3 runs to 15 residues. V shed 3 bases and J 3 bases; nucleotides not matched to a gene: 8.

The V call is TRBV6-5, the J call TRBJ2-5; D possibly uses TRBD1 or TRBD2 (5 bases each). Germline V gives CDR1 MNHEY, CDR2 SVGAGI. V lost 0 bases and J lost 2, with 13 bases in between. This CDR3 spans 16 amino acids. The CDR3 loop is CASSYSHGAGQETQYF. The CDR3 region has the DNA TGTGCCAGCAGTTACTCCCACGGGGCGGGTCAAGAGACCCAGTACTTC.

J is TRBJ1-6 and V is TRBV6-1; a possible D gene is TRBD1 (6 bases). The CDR3 sequence is 13 residues long. The germline V and J ends were trimmed by 7 bases and 9 bases, with 13 bases remaining between them. CDR1 MNHNS and CDR2 SASEGT come from the germline V gene. DNA of the CDR3: TGTGCCAGCAAAGGGGGTTGGGGTTCACCCCTCCACTTT. It yields the protein CASKGGWGSPLHF.

The genes are TRBV6-1 and TRBJ2-5; D is undetermined. Germline V gene data show CDR1 as MNHNS and CDR2 as SASEGT. This CDR3 region has 13 residues. Deletions cut 1 base from V and 7 bases from J, with 10 bases between. The CDR3 DNA sequence: TGTGCCAGCAGTGAAGTTAGCCGCGGGACCCAGTACTTC. This sequence encodes CASSEVSRGTQYF.

The chain uses TRBV18 and TRBJ1-2; D not resolved. This CDR3 spans 14 amino acids. CDR1 is KGHSH, CDR2 LQKENI, per germline. V lost 6 bases and J 1 base, leaving 12 bases between the germline ends. As DNA, the CDR3 is TGTGCCAGCTCTGTCGGTGCCAATAACTATGGCTACACCTTC. This translates into CASSVGANNYGYTF.

The V and J genes are TRBV18 and TRBJ1-1; D not resolved. CDR3 length: 16 amino acids. Trimming shortened V by 2 bases and J by 0 bases, and 13 bases separated the two germline ends. Per the germline V gene, CDR1 is KGHSH and CDR2 is LQKENI. As DNA, the CDR3 is TGTGCCAGCTCACCATCCCAGAGAACGATGAACACTGAAGCTTTCTTT. This gives the protein CASSPSQRTMNTEAFF.

The chain uses TRBV4-1 and TRBJ2-7; D is possibly TRBD1 (6 bases). This CDR3 spans 14 amino acids. The V end lost 4 bases, the J end lost 3 bases, and 13 bases lay between the germline ends. Germline loops: CDR1 MGHRA, CDR2 YSYEKL. The CDR3 loop reads CASSPYLDSYEQYF. The CDR3 DNA is TGCGCCAGCAGCCCCTACCTGGACAGCTACGAGCAGTACTTC.

The V call is TRBV7-2, the J call TRBJ2-3, with TRBD2 matching 11 bases. Unmatched junction bases numbered 6, after V lost 6 bases and J lost 4 bases. The CDR3 spans 15 residues. The V gene's germline CDR1 is SGHTA and CDR2 FQGNSA. CDR3 residues: CASRLTSGNPDTQYF. CDR3 DNA sequence: TGTGCCAGCAGGCTGACTAGCGGGAATCCAGATACGCAGTATTTT.

CDR3 sequence (DNA): TGTGCCAGCTCCCCCGGACGGAGAGAGACCCAGTACTTC. It yields the protein CASSPGRRETQYF. V is TRBV18 and J is TRBJ2-5; D unresolved. Trimming took 6 bases from V and 4 from J, leaving 12 bases between them. Per the germline V gene, CDR1 is KGHSH and CDR2 is LQKENI. There are 13 residues in the CDR3.

The chain uses TRBV28 and TRBJ2-1; 7 positions agree with TRBD2. This CDR3 is 12 amino acids long. V lost 5 bases to trimming and J lost 10 bases; unmatched junction nucleotides: 5. Germline V gives CDR1 MDHEN, CDR2 SYDVKM. Here the CDR3 reads CASSREAGEQFF. The CDR3 coding sequence is TGTGCCAGCAGTCGAGAAGCGGGAGAGCAGTTCTTC.

The chain's CDR3 is CASRDDYRGGRNEQYF. CDR3 DNA: TGCGCCAGCAGGGACGACTACCGGGGGGGCCGGAACGAGCAGTACTTC. The gene calls are TRBV10-2 and TRBJ2-5; 8 bases are a match to TRBD2. The J call may be faulty, since TRBJ2-7 better matches the DNA end. Germline V gene data show CDR1 as WSHSY and CDR2 as SAAADI. This CDR3 contains 16 residues.

This rearrangement joins TRBV7-9 to TRBJ1-4; D gene uncertain. Germline lookup yields CDR1 SEHNR and CDR2 FQNEAQ (reference sequence). V was pared by 5 bases and J by 0 bases, with 13 bases between. This CDR3 contains 16 residues. The CDR3, as DNA: TGTGCCAGCAGCCTGGGGTCCGGTCCAACTAATGAAAAACTGTTTTTT. Its translation is CASSLGSGPTNEKLFF.

The J gene is TRBJ1-6, the V gene TRBV10-3; 8 nucleotides match TRBD1. This CDR3 has 13 amino acids. The V segment lost 4 bases and the J segment 8 bases; nucleotides outside the gene matches: 1. Germline loops: CDR1 ENHRY, CDR2 SYGVKD. The CDR3 here is CAISVTGDSPLHF. The CDR3 nucleotides read TGTGCCATCAGTGTGACAGGGGATTCACCCCTCCACTTT.